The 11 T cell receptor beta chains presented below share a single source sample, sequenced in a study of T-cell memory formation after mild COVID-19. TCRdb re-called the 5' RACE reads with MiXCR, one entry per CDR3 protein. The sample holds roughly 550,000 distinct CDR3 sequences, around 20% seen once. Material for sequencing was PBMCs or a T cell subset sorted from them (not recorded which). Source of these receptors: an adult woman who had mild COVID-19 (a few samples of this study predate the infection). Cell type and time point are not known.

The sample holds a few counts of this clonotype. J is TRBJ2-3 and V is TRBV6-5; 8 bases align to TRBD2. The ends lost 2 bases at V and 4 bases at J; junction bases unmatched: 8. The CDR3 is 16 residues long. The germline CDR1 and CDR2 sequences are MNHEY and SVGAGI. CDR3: CASSYARTSKADTQYF. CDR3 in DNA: TGTGCCAGCAGTTACGCTCGGACTAGCAAAGCAGATACGCAGTATTTT.

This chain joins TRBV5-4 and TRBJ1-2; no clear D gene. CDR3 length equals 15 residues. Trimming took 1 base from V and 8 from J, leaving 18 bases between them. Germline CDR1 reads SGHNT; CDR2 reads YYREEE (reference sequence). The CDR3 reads CASSLPWATDGGYTF. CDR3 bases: TGTGCCAGCAGCTTGCCCTGGGCGACGGACGGGGGCTACACCTTC. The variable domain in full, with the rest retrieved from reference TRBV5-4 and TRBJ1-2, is ETGVTQSPTHLIKTRGQQVTLRCSSQSGHNTVSWYQQALGQGPQFIFQYYREEENGRGNFPPRFSGLQFPNYSSELNVNALELDDSALYLCASSLPWATDGGYTFGSGTRLTVV.

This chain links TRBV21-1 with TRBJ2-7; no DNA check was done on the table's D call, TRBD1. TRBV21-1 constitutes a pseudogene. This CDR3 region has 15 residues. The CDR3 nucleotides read TGTGCCAGCAGCAAAGTCCGGGACAGGGGAGGTGAGCAGTACTTC. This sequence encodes CASSKVRDRGGEQYF.

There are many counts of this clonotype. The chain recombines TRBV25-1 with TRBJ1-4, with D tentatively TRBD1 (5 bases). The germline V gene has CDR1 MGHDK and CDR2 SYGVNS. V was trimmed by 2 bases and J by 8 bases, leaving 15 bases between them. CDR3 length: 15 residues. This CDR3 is CASSEIRAGREKLFF. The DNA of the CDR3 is TGTGCCAGCAGTGAAATCAGGGCTGGGAGAGAAAAACTGTTTTTT.

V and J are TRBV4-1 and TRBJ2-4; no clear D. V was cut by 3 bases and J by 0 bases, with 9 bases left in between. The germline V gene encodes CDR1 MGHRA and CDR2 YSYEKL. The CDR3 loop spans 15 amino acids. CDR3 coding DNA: TGCGCCAGCAGCCACAGACCCCTAGCCAAAAACATTCAGTACTTC. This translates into CASSHRPLAKNIQYF.

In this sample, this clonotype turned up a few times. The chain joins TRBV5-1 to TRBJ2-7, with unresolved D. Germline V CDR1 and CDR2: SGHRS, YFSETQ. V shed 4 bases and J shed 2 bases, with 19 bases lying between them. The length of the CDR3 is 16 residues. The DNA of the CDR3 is TGCGCCAGCAGCCCGGAACCCCAGTCGGCCCCCTACGAGCAGTACTTC. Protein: CASSPEPQSAPYEQYF.

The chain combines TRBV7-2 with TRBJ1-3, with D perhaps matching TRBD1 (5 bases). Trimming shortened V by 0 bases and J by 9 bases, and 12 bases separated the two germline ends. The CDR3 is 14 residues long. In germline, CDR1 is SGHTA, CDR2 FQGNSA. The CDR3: CASSLAGPGLTIYF. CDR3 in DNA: TGTGCCAGCAGCTTAGCGGGACCCGGACTCACCATATATTTT.

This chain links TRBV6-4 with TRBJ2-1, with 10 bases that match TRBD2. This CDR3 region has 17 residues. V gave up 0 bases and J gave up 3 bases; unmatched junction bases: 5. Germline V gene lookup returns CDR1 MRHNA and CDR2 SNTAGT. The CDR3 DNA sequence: TGTGCCAGCAGTGACTCGGGGAGCGGGGGGGGCTACAATGAGCAGTTCTTC. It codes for CASSDSGSGGGYNEQFF.

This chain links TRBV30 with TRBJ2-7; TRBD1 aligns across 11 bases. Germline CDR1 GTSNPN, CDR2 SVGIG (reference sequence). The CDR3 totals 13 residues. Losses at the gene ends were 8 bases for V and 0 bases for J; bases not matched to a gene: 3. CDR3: CARGQGVSYEQYF. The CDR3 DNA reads TGTGCCAGGGGACAGGGGGTCTCCTACGAGCAGTACTTC. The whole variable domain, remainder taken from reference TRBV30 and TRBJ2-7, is SQTIHQWPATLVQPVGSPLSLECTVEGTSNPNLYWYRQAAGRGLQLLFYSVGIGQISSEVPQNLSASRPQDRQFILSSKKLLLSDSGFYLCARGQGVSYEQYFGPGTRLTVT.

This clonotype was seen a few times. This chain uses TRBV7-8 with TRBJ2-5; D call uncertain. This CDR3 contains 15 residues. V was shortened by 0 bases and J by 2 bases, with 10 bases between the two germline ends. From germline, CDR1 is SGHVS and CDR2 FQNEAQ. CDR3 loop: CASSLASHRQETQYF. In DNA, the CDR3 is TGTGCCAGCAGCTTAGCTTCACACAGACAAGAGACCCAGTACTTC. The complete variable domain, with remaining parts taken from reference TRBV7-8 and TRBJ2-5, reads GAGVSQSPRYKVAKRGQDVALRCDPISGHVSLFWYQQALGQGPEFLTYFQNEAQLDKSGLPSDRFFAERPEGSVSTLKIQRTQQEDSAVYLCASSLASHRQETQYFGPGTRLLVL.

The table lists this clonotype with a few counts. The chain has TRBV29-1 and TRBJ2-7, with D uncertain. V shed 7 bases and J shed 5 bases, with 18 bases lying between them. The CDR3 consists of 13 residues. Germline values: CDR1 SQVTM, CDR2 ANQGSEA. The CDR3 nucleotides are TGCAGCGGATGCGCCTTCGATGTCAACGAGCAGTACTTC. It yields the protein CSGCAFDVNEQYF.